A single sample is the source of the 8 T cell receptor beta chains below, sequenced in a study of response to subunit inactivated influenza vaccine. Using its own MiXCR run on the RT-PCR reads, TCRdb lists one record per CDR3 protein. Altogether roughly 780,000 distinct CDR3 sequences are present, roughly 20% being singletons, with the ten largest covering 11%. This material consisted of PBMCs from blood, taken more than 4 days after vaccination. The receptors shown here come from a man aged 50 to 59 who received an inactivated influenza vaccine.

V gene TRBV20-1 combines with J gene TRBJ1-5, with TRBD1 identical over 10 bases. This CDR3 region has 16 residues. V lost 0 bases to trimming and J lost 6 bases; unmatched junction nucleotides: 8. CDR1 is DFQATT and CDR2 is SNEGSKA in the germline V gene (reference sequence). Written as DNA, the CDR3 is TGCAGTGCTAGAGATCCGAGACAGGGGGCAGGTCAGCCCCAGCATTTT. It is translated as CSARDPRQGAGQPQHF.

The chain has TRBV4-3 and TRBJ1-2, with D tentatively TRBD1 (6 bases). Germline V gene data show CDR1 as LGHNA and CDR2 as YSLEER. V shed 4 bases and J shed 4 bases, with 16 bases lying between them. The CDR3 length is 15 residues. DNA of the CDR3: TGCGCCAGCAGCCCAACGCGGGGGGCTACCTATGGCTACACCTTC. Its protein is CASSPTRGATYGYTF.

This clonotype was found a few times. This chain links TRBV4-1 with TRBJ1-1; D might be TRBD1 (5 bases). From germline, CDR1 is MGHRA and CDR2 YSYEKL. V lost 1 base to trimming and J lost 3 bases, with 18 bases between them. The CDR3 totals 17 residues. CDR3 in DNA: TGCGCCAGCAGCCAAGTCGGAGGGCCGTGGGACTACACTGAAGCTTTCTTT. Translating it yields CASSQVGGPWDYTEAFF.

The chain links TRBV6-5 to TRBJ1-6, with a weak D call TRBD1 (6 bases). V gave up 2 bases and J gave up 7 bases, with 12 bases separating them. Germline lookup yields CDR1 MNHEY and CDR2 SVGAGI. CDR3 length: 15 amino acids. Written as DNA, the CDR3 is TGTGCCAGCAGTTACCGGGACACGGGAAATTCACCCCTCCACTTT. Translating it yields CASSYRDTGNSPLHF.

The sample holds a few counts of this clonotype. V is TRBV7-2 and J is TRBJ2-3, with 9 positions matching TRBD2. With V trimmed by 5 bases and J by 2 bases, 5 bases remained unmatched. Germline assignment: CDR1 SGHTA and CDR2 FQGNSA. The CDR3 consists of 15 residues. The CDR3, as DNA: TGTGCCAGCAGCGGCGGGGGGGCTAACACAGATACGCAGTATTTT. Protein product: CASSGGGANTDTQYF.

This clonotype is a singleton in its sample. The rearrangement links TRBV7-9 to TRBJ1-4; 9 nucleotides align to TRBD1. V lost 6 bases and J lost 8; bases outside the gene matches: 7. The CDR3 totals 14 residues. CDR1 is SEHNR, CDR2 FQNEAQ, per germline (reference sequence). The CDR3 DNA is TGTGCCAGCAGAACCGGGACAGGGCCCGAAAAACTGTTTTTT. It translates to CASRTGTGPEKLFF.

The genes are TRBV20-1 and TRBJ2-7, with 8 bases that match TRBD2. Germline values: CDR1 DFQATT, CDR2 SNEGSKA (reference sequence). Trimming removed 6 bases from V and 3 bases from J; junction bases left unmatched: 10. The CDR3 runs to 14 residues. This chain's CDR3 is CSAPILAGVYEQYF. The CDR3, as DNA: TGCAGTGCCCCGATTCTAGCGGGTGTCTACGAGCAGTACTTC.

This clonotype was counted only a few times. The chain employs TRBV11-2 and TRBJ1-1, with 9 bases that match TRBD1. Germline CDR1 and CDR2: SGHAT and FQNNGV. V trimming: 2 bases; J trimming: 1 base; junction bases outside the gene matches: 14. The CDR3 sequence is 19 residues long. The CDR3 DNA sequence: TGTGCCAGCAGCTTAAACTTCGAGTCCGGGGACAGGGCGAACACTGAAGCTTTCTTT. It yields the protein CASSLNFESGDRANTEAFF. Full variable domain (rest looked up from reference TRBV11-2 and TRBJ1-1): EAGVAQSPRYKIIEKRQSVAFWCNPISGHATLYWYQQILGQGPKLLIQFQNNGVVDDSQLPKDRFSAERLKGVDSTLKIQPAKLEDSAVYLCASSLNFESGDRANTEAFFGQGTRLTVV.